The 30 T cell receptor beta chains given below trace back to one sample, sequenced in a study of blood T cell repertoires in COVID-19. Assay used: immunoSEQ multiplex PCR; TCRdb lists only in-frame clones, some missing. The sample lists 39,000 or so clones; 80% to 90% were seen once. Sequencing was carried out using peripheral blood. The receptors shown here come from a man between 60 and 75 years old in a cohort sampled during active COVID-19.

The V call is TRBV7-2, the J call TRBJ2-2; a weak D match, TRBD2 (5 bases). CDR3 length: 17 residues. Germline lookup yields CDR1 SGHTA and CDR2 FQGNSA. Trimming took 1 base from V and 2 from J, leaving 14 bases between them. The CDR3 DNA reads TGTGCCAGCAGCTTAGATTCAGGAGCGGCAAACACCGGGGAGCTGTTTTTT. Encoded protein: CASSLDSGAANTGELFF.

This rearrangement joins TRBV28 to TRBJ1-2, with D perhaps matching TRBD1 (5 bases). There are 12 residues in the CDR3. CDR1 MDHEN and CDR2 SYDVKM come from the germline V gene. Trimming cost V 2 bases and J 8 bases, with 9 bases left between them. The CDR3 protein is CASSLKGYGYTF. In nucleotides, the CDR3 is TGTGCCAGCAGTTTAAAGGGGTACGGCTACACCTTC.

Only one count was recorded for this clone. DNA of the CDR3: TGTGCCAGCTCATCTGAAACGGGAGGCCCTAGTATCTACACCTTC. Its protein product is CASSSETGGPSIYTF. The rearrangement links TRBV18 to TRBJ1-2; D unclear. Germline CDR1 and CDR2: KGHSH and LQKENI. With 5 bases removed from V and 10 bases from J, the gap between germline ends came to 23 bases. This CDR3 comprises 15 residues.

About this clone itself: One end of the junction fails to match germline, which may point to a read error. This rearrangement joins TRBV7-2 to TRBJ1-5; D possibly corresponds to TRBD1 (5 bases). This CDR3 contains 15 residues. The germline V gene encodes CDR1 SGHTA and CDR2 FQGNSA. In DNA, the CDR3 is TGTGCCAGCAGCTTGGATCCATTCGGGGGATTGTCGCAGTCTTTT. This sequence encodes CASSLDPFGGLSQSF. Variable domain in full (rest from reference TRBV7-2 and TRBJ1-5): GAGVSQSPSNKVTEKGKDVELRCDPISGHTALYWYRQSLGQGLEFLIYFQGNSAPDKSGLPSDRFSAERTGGSVSTLTIQRTQQEDSAVYLCASSLDPFGGLSQSFGDGTRLSIL.

Concerning this clone itself: The same CDR3 arises from other DNA sequences in this sample as well. CDR3 coding DNA: TGCGCCAGCAGCTGGACAGGGGAAGGCTACGAGCAGTACTTC. Its protein product is CASSWTGEGYEQYF. The chain combines TRBV5-1 with TRBJ2-7; 9 nucleotides line up with TRBD1. Germline V gene data show CDR1 as SGHRS and CDR2 as YFSETQ. The CDR3 sequence is 14 residues long. With 3 bases clipped from V and 3 bases from J, the junction kept 4 bases outside the gene matches.

CDR3 amino acids: CASSEADTPNTEAFF. CDR3 DNA sequence: TGTGCCAGCAGTGAGGCGGACACTCCGAACACTGAAGCTTTCTTT. The V and J genes are TRBV6-1 and TRBJ1-1; possible D gene TRBD1, 5 bases. Germline V gene lookup returns CDR1 MNHNS and CDR2 SASEGT. CDR3 size: 15 residues. Trimming pared 3 bases from V and 1 base from J, leaving 12 bases between.

The rearrangement joins TRBV3-1 (or the pseudogene TRBV3-2) to TRBJ1-6, with TRBD1 matching 9 bases. There are 17 residues in the CDR3. Germline CDR1 LGHDT, CDR2 YNNKEL (reference sequence). V lost 4 bases and J lost 7; bases outside the gene matches: 11. In nucleotides, the CDR3 is TGTGCCAGCAGCCGAATGACAGGGGGTTCCCGGAATTCACCCCTCCACTTT. Protein sequence: CASSRMTGGSRNSPLHF.

The table lists this clone with a count of one. The V and J genes are TRBV10-3 and TRBJ1-5, with 8 bases matching TRBD1. V was clipped by 5 bases and J by 6 bases; unmatched bases: 6. The CDR3 totals 14 residues. Germline CDR1 and CDR2: ENHRY and SYGVKD. The CDR3 nucleotides are TGTGCCATCAGTCAGGGGGCGCAAGGTCAGCCCCAGCATTTT. It is translated as CAISQGAQGQPQHF.

The chain employs TRBV6-5 and TRBJ2-3, with 8 bases identical to TRBD1. From germline, CDR1 is MNHEY and CDR2 SVGAGI. The CDR3 contains 14 residues. Trimming took 4 bases from V and 5 from J; bases not matched to a gene: 5. This CDR3 reads CASSFTDRGDTQYF. DNA of the CDR3: TGTGCCAGCAGTTTCACCGACAGGGGAGATACGCAGTATTTT.

This chain joins TRBV6-5 and TRBJ2-7; TRBD1 matches at 9 bases. V trimming: 7 bases; J trimming: 3 bases; junction bases outside the gene matches: 10. The CDR3 has 15 amino acids. The V gene's germline CDR1 is MNHEY and CDR2 SVGAGI. This CDR3 reads CASTSAGTGNYEQYF. CDR3 nucleotide sequence: TGTGCCAGCACCTCCGCCGGGACAGGGAACTACGAGCAGTACTTC.

The DNA of the CDR3 is TGTGCCAGCAGCTCCTCATTGGGAGGGTTGATGAACACTGAAGCTTTCTTT. It codes for CASSSSLGGLMNTEAFF. This chain joins TRBV7-8 and TRBJ1-1; D not resolved. CDR1 is SGHVS, CDR2 FQNEAQ, per germline. The CDR3 has 17 amino acids. Trimming shortened V by 4 bases and J by 0 bases, and 18 bases separated the two germline ends. Using reference TRBV7-8 and TRBJ1-1 for the parts outside the CDR3, the full variable domain is GAGVSQSPRYKVAKRGQDVALRCDPISGHVSLFWYQQALGQGPEFLTYFQNEAQLDKSGLPSDRFFAERPEGSVSTLKIQRTQQEDSAVYLCASSSSLGGLMNTEAFFGQGTRLTVV.

V is TRBV5-1 and J is TRBJ2-7; 9 positions match TRBD1. The CDR3 is made up of 16 amino acids. Trimming at V came to 0 bases and at J to 1 base, leaving 5 bases not matched to a gene. CDR1 and CDR2 (germline): SGHRS, YFSETQ. The DNA of the CDR3 is TGCGCCAGCAGCTTGGGCGGGACAGGGAGTTCCTACGAGCAGTACTTC. This translates into CASSLGGTGSSYEQYF.

The rearrangement joins TRBV7-9 to TRBJ1-4; 7 positions agree with TRBD1. With V trimmed by 5 bases and J by 6 bases, 6 bases remained unmatched. The CDR3 has 14 residues. Germline lookup yields CDR1 SEHNR and CDR2 FQNEAQ (reference sequence). CDR3 DNA sequence: TGTGCCAGCAGCCCAGGACAGGCCTATGAAAAACTGTTTTTT. Translating it yields CASSPGQAYEKLFF.

J is TRBJ2-7 and V is TRBV3-1 (or the pseudogene TRBV3-2), with 10 positions matching TRBD1. With V trimmed by 2 bases and J by 4 bases, 5 bases remained unmatched. The CDR3 has 15 amino acids. Germline V gene lookup returns CDR1 LGHDT and CDR2 YNNKEL (reference sequence). The CDR3 sequence: CASSQIGDRGYEQYF. The CDR3 DNA follows: TGTGCCAGCAGCCAAATAGGGGACAGGGGATACGAGCAGTACTTC.

The genes are TRBV27 and TRBJ1-1; TRBD1 might be the D (6 bases). This CDR3 comprises 15 residues. V was trimmed by 0 bases and J by 1 base, leaving 9 bases between them. Germline CDR1 and CDR2: MNHEY and SMNVEV (reference sequence). The CDR3 DNA is TGTGCCAGCAGTTTATCTCCAGGGGCGAACACTGAAGCTTTCTTT. This sequence encodes CASSLSPGANTEAFF.

The V call is TRBV5-5, the J call TRBJ2-2; 9 nucleotides agree with TRBD1. Germline V gene sequence: CDR1 SGHKS, CDR2 YYEKEE (reference sequence). The J segment lost 0 bases and the V segment lost 2 bases, leaving 2 bases of the junction unmatched. The CDR3 totals 16 residues. The CDR3 spells CASSFNRGPNTGELFF. CDR3 coding DNA: TGTGCCAGCAGCTTCAACAGGGGGCCGAACACCGGGGAGCTGTTTTTT.

J is TRBJ2-7 and V is TRBV5-1; D may be TRBD1 (5 bases). CDR1 SGHRS and CDR2 YFSETQ come from the germline V gene. The CDR3 runs 13 residues. V dropped 4 bases and J dropped 2 bases, with 10 bases sitting between them. The CDR3 here is CASSRGPPYEQYF. CDR3 sequence (DNA): TGCGCCAGCAGCAGGGGCCCTCCCTACGAGCAGTACTTC.

V and J are TRBV4-1 and TRBJ2-7; the D gene is possibly TRBD2 (5 bases). The V gene's germline CDR1 is MGHRA and CDR2 YSYEKL. The ends were cut back, 4 bases at V and 5 bases at J, with 12 bases in the middle. CDR3 size: 13 residues. The CDR3 region has the DNA TGCGCCAGCAGCCGGCTAGCTGGGAACGAGCAGTACTTC. Translation gives CASSRLAGNEQYF.

In its sample, this clone was seen a few times. The chain recombines TRBV3-1 (or the pseudogene TRBV3-2) with TRBJ2-6; a weak D match, TRBD2 (6 bases). The germline V gene has CDR1 LGHDT and CDR2 YNNKEL (reference sequence). CDR3 size: 19 residues. Between the trimmed V and J ends, which lost 2 bases and 0 bases, there was a span of 17 bases. The CDR3: CASSQPWGVLNSGANVLTF. Written as DNA, the CDR3 is TGTGCCAGCAGCCAACCCTGGGGGGTCCTCAACTCTGGGGCCAACGTCCTGACTTTC.

This sequence joins TRBV6-5 and TRBJ2-3; tentative D call: TRBD2 (5 bases). The V and J ends lost 5 bases and 2 bases respectively, with 11 bases between them. This CDR3 has 14 residues. Germline V gene sequence: CDR1 MNHEY, CDR2 SVGAGI. The CDR3 nucleotides read TGTGCCAGCAGTCCTATGGACTCCACAGATACGCAGTATTTT. Its protein is CASSPMDSTDTQYF.

The chain links TRBV27 to TRBJ1-1; TRBD1 is a possible D gene (6 bases). This CDR3 has 15 amino acids. CDR1 and CDR2 (germline): MNHEY, SMNVEV (reference sequence). Trimming removed 2 bases from V and 4 bases from J, with 14 bases in between. CDR3 loop: CASSLQQGKGTEAFF. CDR3 nucleotide sequence: TGTGCCAGCAGTTTACAACAGGGAAAGGGCACTGAAGCTTTCTTT.

The V gene is TRBV30, the J gene TRBJ2-2, with a weak D call TRBD1 (6 bases). Germline V gives CDR1 GTSNPN, CDR2 SVGIG (reference sequence). This CDR3 contains 14 residues. The V gene lost 4 bases and the J gene lost 1 base, with 10 bases spanning the gap. CDR3 nucleotides: TGTGCCTGGATTCGACAGGTGAACACCGGGGAGCTGTTTTTT. Its translation is CAWIRQVNTGELFF.

Here the CDR3 DNA reads TGTGCCAGCAGCCTCCTTTTGAAGGGGTTGAACACTGAAGCTTTCTTT. Its translation is CASSLLLKGLNTEAFF. This chain uses TRBV28 with TRBJ1-1; D might be TRBD1 (5 bases). This CDR3 has 16 residues. The germline V and J ends were trimmed by 6 bases and 0 bases, with 17 bases remaining between them. CDR1 MDHEN and CDR2 SYDVKM come from the germline V gene.

The rearrangement links TRBV11-2 to TRBJ1-5, with unresolved D. This CDR3 region has 16 residues. CDR1 and CDR2 from the germline V gene are SGHAT and FQNNGV. Trimming removed 1 base at V and 4 bases at J, with 14 bases between. The CDR3 DNA reads TGTGCCAGCAGCTTAGGTCGAGCGGGTTGGAATCAGCCCCAGCATTTT. The encoded protein is CASSLGRAGWNQPQHF.

V is TRBV3-1 (or the pseudogene TRBV3-2) and J is TRBJ2-1; TRBD2 agrees at 8 bases. This CDR3 has 16 amino acids. In germline, CDR1 is LGHDT, CDR2 YNNKEL (reference sequence). The V gene end was trimmed by 2 bases and the J gene end by 9 bases; junction bases not matched to a gene: 12. CDR3 DNA: TGTGCCAGCAGCCAACCGGGAGCGGGAGAGAAACGTGAGCAGTTCTTC. Residues: CASSQPGAGEKREQFF.

The CDR3 protein is CASSLRTPTYGYTF. CDR3 nucleotides: TGTGCCAGCAGCCTCCGGACACCGACCTATGGCTACACCTTC. J is TRBJ1-2 and V is TRBV3-1 (or the pseudogene TRBV3-2); maybe TRBD1 (5 bases). This CDR3 comprises 14 residues. The V gene lost 4 bases and the J gene lost 4 bases, with 13 bases spanning the gap. In germline, CDR1 is LGHDT, CDR2 YNNKEL (reference sequence).

The chain has TRBV6-5 and TRBJ1-2; 8 bases match TRBD1. This CDR3 spans 15 amino acids. Germline assignment: CDR1 MNHEY and CDR2 SVGAGI. V trimming: 5 bases; J trimming: 0 bases; junction bases outside the gene matches: 5. The CDR3 DNA sequence: TGTGCCAGCAGTACGCAGGACAGGGCTAACTATGGCTACACCTTC. This sequence encodes CASSTQDRANYGYTF.

A single count supports this clone. CDR3 sequence: CASSPWRGSNNEQFF. The DNA of the CDR3 is TGTGCCAGTAGCCCGTGGCGGGGATCCAACAATGAGCAGTTCTTC. The rearrangement uses TRBV6-5 and TRBJ2-1; D might be TRBD2 (6 bases). The CDR3 spans 15 residues. The V gene's germline CDR1 is MNHEY and CDR2 SVGAGI. Deletions cut 9 bases from V and 5 bases from J, with 20 bases between.

The chain uses TRBV11-2 and TRBJ2-3, with 10 bases lining up with TRBD2. V gave up 0 bases and J gave up 0 bases; unmatched junction bases: 6. CDR1 and CDR2 from the germline V gene are SGHAT and FQNNGV. This CDR3 has 18 amino acids. The CDR3 region is CASSLDYPSGSSTDTQYF. CDR3 in DNA: TGTGCCAGCAGCTTAGATTATCCTAGCGGGAGTAGCACAGATACGCAGTATTTT.

V is TRBV2 and J is TRBJ2-4, with D tentatively TRBD1 (5 bases). V lost 10 bases to trimming and J lost 1 base, with 11 bases between them. CDR3 length equals 13 residues. The V gene's germline CDR1 is SNHLY and CDR2 FYNNEI. The CDR3, as DNA: TGTGCCACCAGGCAGGGTGCCAAAAACATTCAGTACTTC. Translation: CATRQGAKNIQYF.